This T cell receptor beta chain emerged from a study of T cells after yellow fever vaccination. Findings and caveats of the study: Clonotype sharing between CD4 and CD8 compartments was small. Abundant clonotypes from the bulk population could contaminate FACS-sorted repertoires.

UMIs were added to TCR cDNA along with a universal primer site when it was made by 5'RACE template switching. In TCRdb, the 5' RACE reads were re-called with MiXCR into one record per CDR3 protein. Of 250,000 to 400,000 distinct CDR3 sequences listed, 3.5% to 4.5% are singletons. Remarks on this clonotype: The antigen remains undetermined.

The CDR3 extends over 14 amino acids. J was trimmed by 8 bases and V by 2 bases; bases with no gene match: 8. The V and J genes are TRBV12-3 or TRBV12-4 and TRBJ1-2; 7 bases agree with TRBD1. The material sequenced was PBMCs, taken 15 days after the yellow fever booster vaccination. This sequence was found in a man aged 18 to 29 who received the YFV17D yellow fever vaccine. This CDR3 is CASSLFGGGGGYTF. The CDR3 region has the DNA TGTGCCAGCAGTTTATTTGGAGGGGGCGGCGGCTACACCTTC.